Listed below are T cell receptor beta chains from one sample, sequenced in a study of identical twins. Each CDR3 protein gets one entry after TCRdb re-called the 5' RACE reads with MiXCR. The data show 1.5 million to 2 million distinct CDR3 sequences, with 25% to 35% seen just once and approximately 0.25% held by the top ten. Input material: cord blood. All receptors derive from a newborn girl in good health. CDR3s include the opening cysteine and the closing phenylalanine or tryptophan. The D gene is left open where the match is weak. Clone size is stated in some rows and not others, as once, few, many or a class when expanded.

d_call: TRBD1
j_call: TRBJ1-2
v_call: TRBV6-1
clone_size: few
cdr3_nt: TGTGCCAGCAGTGAACAGGCAGGGGGCTACTATGGCTACACCTTC
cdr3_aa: CASSEQAGGYYGYTF

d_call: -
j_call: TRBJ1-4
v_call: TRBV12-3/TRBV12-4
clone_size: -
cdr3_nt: TGTGCCAGCAGTTTAATGGACCGAGCAACTAATGAAAAACTGTTTTTT
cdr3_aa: CASSLMDRATNEKLFF

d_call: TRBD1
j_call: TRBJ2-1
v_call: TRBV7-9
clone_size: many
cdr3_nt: TGTGCCAGCAGCTACTCCGGGACAGGCTCCTACAATGAGCAGTTCTTC
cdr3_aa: CASSYSGTGSYNEQFF

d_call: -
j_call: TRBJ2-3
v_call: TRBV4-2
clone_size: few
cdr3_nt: TGTGCCAGCAGCCAAAGGGTGGGCACAGATACGCAGTATTTT
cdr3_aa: CASSQRVGTDTQYF

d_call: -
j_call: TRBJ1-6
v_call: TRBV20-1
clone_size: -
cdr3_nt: TGCAGTGCTAGAGATCTCCTTAATTCACCCCTCCACTTT
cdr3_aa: CSARDLLNSPLHF

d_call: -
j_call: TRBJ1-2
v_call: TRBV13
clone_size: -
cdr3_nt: TGTGCCAGCAGCTTATTGTCGACGGACTATGGCTACACCTTC
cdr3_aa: CASSLLSTDYGYTF

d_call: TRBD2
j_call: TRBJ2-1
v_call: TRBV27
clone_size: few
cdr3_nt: TGTGCCAGCAGTTTATCCCGAGCGGGGGCCTACAATGAGCAGTTCTTC
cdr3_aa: CASSLSRAGAYNEQFF

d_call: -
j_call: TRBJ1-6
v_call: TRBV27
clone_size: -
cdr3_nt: TGTGCCAGCAGTTTAGGGATATATAATTCACCCCTCCACTTT
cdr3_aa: CASSLGIYNSPLHF

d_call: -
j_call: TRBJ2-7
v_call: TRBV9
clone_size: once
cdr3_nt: TGTGCCCGCAGCCCCCGAGGGGGGACTACTCCCTACGAGCAGTACTTC
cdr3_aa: CARSPRGGTTPYEQYF

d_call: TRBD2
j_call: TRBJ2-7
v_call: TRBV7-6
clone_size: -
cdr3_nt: TGTGCCAGCAGCTCTTCTAGCGGGGCCACCTACGAGCAGTACTTC
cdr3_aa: CASSSSSGATYEQYF

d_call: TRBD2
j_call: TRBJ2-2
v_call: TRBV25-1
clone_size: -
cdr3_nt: TGTGCCAGCAGCTCTAGCGGCCCGGGAACCGGGGAGCTGTTTTTT
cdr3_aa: CASSSSGPGTGELFF

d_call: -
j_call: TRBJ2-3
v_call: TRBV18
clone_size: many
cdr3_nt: TGTGCCAGCTCACCGACGGTCCAACCGTCTCGCACAGATACGCAGTATTTT
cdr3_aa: CASSPTVQPSRTDTQYF

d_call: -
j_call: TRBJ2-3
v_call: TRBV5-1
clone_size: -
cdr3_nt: TGCGCCAGCAGCTTCCCAGAAAATACGCAGTATTTT
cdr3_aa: CASSFPENTQYF

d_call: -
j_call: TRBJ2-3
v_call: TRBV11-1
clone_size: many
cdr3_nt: TGTGCCAGCAGCCGCCGGGACTGGACACCGACTGGCACAGATACGCAGTATTTT
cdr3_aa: CASSRRDWTPTGTDTQYF

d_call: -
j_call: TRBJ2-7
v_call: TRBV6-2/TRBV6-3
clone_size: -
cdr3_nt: TGTGCCCACAGCGTTACAGGTCTCCACGAGCAGTACTTC
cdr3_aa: CAHSVTGLHEQYF

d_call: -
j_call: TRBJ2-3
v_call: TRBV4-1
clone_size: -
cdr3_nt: TGCGCCAGCAGCCAAGTACCGGAAACAGATACGCAGTATTTT
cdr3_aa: CASSQVPETDTQYF

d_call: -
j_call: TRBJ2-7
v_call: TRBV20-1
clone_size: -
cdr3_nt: TGCAGTGCTGCTACTACTCCGGGGGTCGAGCAGTACTTC
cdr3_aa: CSAATTPGVEQYF

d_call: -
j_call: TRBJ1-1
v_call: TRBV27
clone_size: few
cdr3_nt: TGTGCCAGCAGTTTAAGGGTAATGGGGACTGAAGCTTTCTTT
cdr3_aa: CASSLRVMGTEAFF

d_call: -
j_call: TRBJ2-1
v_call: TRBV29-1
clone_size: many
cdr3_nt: TGCAGCGCCCGTCACGGACTCAATGAGCAGTTCTTC
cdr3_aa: CSARHGLNEQFF

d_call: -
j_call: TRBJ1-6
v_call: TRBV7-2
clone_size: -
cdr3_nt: TGTGCCAGCAGCTTAAGGGACCCCTCCTATAATTCACCCCTCCACTTT
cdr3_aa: CASSLRDPSYNSPLHF

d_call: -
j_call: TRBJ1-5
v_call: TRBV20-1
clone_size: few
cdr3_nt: TGCAGTGCTAGATCTGGGCCTAGCAATCAGCCCCAGCATTTT
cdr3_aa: CSARSGPSNQPQHF

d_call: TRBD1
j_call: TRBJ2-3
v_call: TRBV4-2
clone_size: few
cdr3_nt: TGTGCCAGCAGCCAGGGGACAGGGCCGCAGTATTTT
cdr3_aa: CASSQGTGPQYF

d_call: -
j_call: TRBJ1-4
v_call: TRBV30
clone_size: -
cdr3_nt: TGTGCCTGGAGTGAAGGTGAAAAACTGTTTTTT
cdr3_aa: CAWSEGEKLFF

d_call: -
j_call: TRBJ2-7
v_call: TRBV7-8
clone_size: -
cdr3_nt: TGTGCCAGCACCCTACGAGGGCGTCCCTACGAGCAGTACTTC
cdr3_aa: CASTLRGRPYEQYF

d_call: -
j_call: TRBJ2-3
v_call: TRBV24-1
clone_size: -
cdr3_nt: TGTGCCACCAGTGATTGGGGGAAAGATACGCAGTATTTT
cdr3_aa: CATSDWGKDTQYF

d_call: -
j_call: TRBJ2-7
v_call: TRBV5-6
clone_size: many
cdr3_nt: TGTGCCAGCAGCTTGGGCCTTAGATCCTACGAGCAGTACTTC
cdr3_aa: CASSLGLRSYEQYF

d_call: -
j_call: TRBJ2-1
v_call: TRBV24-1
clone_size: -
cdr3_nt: TGTGCCACCAGTGACCTGGGAGCCACCCCTATGGATGAGCAGTTCTTC
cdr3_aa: CATSDLGATPMDEQFF

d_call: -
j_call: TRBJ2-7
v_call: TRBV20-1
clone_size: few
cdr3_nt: TGCAGTTCTAGGAAAAGGGACTGGATAGTCGAGCAGTACTTC
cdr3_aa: CSSRKRDWIVEQYF

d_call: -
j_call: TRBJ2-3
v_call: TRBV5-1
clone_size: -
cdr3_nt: TGCGCCAGCAGCTGGGGGGTGTCAACTAGCACAGATACGCAGTATTTT
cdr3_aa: CASSWGVSTSTDTQYF

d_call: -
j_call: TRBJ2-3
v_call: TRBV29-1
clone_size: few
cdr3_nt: TGCAGCGTTGAGCACAGAAAGGGCCCCGGTAGCACAGATACGCAGTATTTT
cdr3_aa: CSVEHRKGPGSTDTQYF

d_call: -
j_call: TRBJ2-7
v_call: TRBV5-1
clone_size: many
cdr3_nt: TGCGCCAGCAGCTTGGGCGGGAATTACGAGCAGTACTTC
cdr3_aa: CASSLGGNYEQYF

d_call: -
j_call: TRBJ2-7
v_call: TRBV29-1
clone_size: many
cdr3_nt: TGCAGCCCCAAATCGGACCCAAACTACGAGCAGTACTTC
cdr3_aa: CSPKSDPNYEQYF

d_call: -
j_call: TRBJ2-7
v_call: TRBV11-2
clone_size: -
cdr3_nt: TGTGCCAGCAGCGTTTATAGCGGAACCACCCCCTACGAGCAGTACTTC
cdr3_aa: CASSVYSGTTPYEQYF

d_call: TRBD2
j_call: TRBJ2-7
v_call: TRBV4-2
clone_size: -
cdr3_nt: TGTGCCAGCAGCCAAGATGGACTAGCGGGAGACTACGAGCAGTACTTC
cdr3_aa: CASSQDGLAGDYEQYF

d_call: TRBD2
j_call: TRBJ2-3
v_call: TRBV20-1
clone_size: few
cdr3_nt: TGCAGTGCTCCTACTAGCGGGAGGAATACAGATACGCAGTATTTT
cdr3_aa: CSAPTSGRNTDTQYF

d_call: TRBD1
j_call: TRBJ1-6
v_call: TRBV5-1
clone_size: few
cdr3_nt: TGTGCCAGCAGTTTTACAGGGGGGAATTCACCCCTCCACTTT
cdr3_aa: CASSFTGGNSPLHF

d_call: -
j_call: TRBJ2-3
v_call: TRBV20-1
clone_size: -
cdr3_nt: TGCAGTGCTTACAGCACAGATACGCAGTATTTT
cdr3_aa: CSAYSTDTQYF

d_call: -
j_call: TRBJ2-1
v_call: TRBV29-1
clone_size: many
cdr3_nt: TGCAGCGTAGGGAGCGGAATCAATGAGCAGTTCTTC
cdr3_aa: CSVGSGINEQFF

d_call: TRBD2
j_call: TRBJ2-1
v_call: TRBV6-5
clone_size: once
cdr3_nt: TGTGCCAGCAGTTACTCCTGGGGGGGTACTGAAGCTTTCTTC
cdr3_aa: CASSYSWGGTEAFF

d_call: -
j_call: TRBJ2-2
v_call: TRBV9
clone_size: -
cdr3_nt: TGTGCCAGCAGGAAAGGGCCCGGGGAGCTGTTTTTT
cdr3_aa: CASRKGPGELFF

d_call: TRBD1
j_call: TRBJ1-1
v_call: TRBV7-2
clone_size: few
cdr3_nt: TGTGCCAGCAGCTTAATAGGACAGGTTGAAGCTTTCTTT
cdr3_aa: CASSLIGQVEAFF

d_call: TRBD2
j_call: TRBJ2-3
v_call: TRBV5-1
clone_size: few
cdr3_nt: TGCGCCAGCAGCCCCCGGACTAGCGGGAGTAGGAAGTATTTT
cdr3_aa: CASSPRTSGSRKYF